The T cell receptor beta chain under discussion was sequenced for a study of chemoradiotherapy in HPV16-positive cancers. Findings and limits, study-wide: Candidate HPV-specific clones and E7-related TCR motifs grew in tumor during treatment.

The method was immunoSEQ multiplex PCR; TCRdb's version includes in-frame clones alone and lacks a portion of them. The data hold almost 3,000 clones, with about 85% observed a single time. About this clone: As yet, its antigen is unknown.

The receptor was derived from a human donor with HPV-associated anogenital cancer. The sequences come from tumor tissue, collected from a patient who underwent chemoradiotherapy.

CDR3 nucleotide sequence: TGCGCCAGCAGCCAAGAAGGTGCGCGGGGAGGCAACAATGAGCAGTTCTTC. It specifies CASSQEGARGGNNEQFF. This chain connects TRBV4-1 to TRBJ2-1, with D possibly being TRBD2 (6 bases). Germline CDR1 is MGHRA and CDR2 is YSYEKL. V lost 0 bases and J lost 5, with 17 bases in between. This CDR3 has 17 amino acids.